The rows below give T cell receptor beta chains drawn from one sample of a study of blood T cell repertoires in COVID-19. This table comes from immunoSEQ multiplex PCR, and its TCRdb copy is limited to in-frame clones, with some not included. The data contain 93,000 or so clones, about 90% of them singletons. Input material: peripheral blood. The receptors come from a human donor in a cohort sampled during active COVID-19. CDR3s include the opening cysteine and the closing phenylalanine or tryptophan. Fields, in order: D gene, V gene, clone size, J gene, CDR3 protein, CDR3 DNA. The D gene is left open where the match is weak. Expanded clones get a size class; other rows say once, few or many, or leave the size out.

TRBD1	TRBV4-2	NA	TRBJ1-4	CASSQVETGWAGLFF	TGTGCCAGCAGCCAAGTCGAGACAGGGTGGGCGGGACTGTTTTTT
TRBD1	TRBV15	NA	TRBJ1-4	CATSRVPAGQGREKLFF	TGTGCCACCAGCAGAGTTCCGGCGGGACAGGGGCGGGAAAAACTGTTTTTT
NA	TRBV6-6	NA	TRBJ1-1	CASSYSITQVHTEAFF	TGTGCCAGCAGTTACTCGATTACACAAGTTCACACTGAAGCTTTCTTT
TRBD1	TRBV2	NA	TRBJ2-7	CASSEGQGVYEQYF	TGTGCCAGCAGTGAAGGACAGGGGGTCTACGAGCAGTACTTC
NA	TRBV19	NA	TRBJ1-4	CASSTLRVTNEKLFF	TGTGCCAGTAGTACTCTCCGTGTAACTAATGAAAAACTGTTTTTT
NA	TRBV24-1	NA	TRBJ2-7	CATSLGGSSYEQYF	TGTGCCACCAGCTTGGGGGGAAGCTCCTACGAGCAGTACTTC
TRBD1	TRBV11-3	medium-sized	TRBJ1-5	CASSLGTGGGRLRNQPQHF	TGTGCCAGCAGCCTCGGGACAGGGGGCGGTCGTCTCCGCAATCAGCCCCAGCATTTT
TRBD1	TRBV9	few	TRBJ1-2	CASSVGTGDYGYTF	TGTGCCAGCAGCGTAGGGACAGGGGACTATGGCTACACCTTC
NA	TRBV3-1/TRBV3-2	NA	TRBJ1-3	CASSPSSGNTIYF	TGTGCCAGCAGCCCCTCCTCTGGAAACACCATATATTTT
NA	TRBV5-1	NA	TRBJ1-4	CASSLGGSNEKLFF	TGCGCCAGCAGCTTGGGCGGGAGTAATGAAAAACTGTTTTTT
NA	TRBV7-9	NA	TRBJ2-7	CASSSLHGGNYEQYF	TGTGCCAGCAGCTCCCTACACGGCGGGAACTACGAGCAGTACTTC
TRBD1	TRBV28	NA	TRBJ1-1	CASSFGTGGFTEAFF	TGTGCCAGCAGTTTCGGGACAGGAGGGTTCACTGAAGCTTTCTTT
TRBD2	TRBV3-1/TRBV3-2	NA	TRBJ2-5	CASSQEARGTLQETQYF	TGTGCCAGCAGCCAAGAGGCGCGGGGGACCCTACAAGAGACCCAGTACTTC
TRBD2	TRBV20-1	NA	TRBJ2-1	CSASGRGGRSSDEQFF	TGCAGTGCTAGTGGCCGGGGCGGGAGATCTTCGGATGAGCAGTTCTTC
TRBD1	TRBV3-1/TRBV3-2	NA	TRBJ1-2	CASSVDRGGYTF	TGTGCCAGCAGCGTAGACAGGGGCGGCTACACCTTC
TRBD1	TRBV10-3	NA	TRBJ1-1	CAISRGQGNTEAFF	TGTGCCATCAGTAGGGGACAGGGGAACACTGAAGCTTTCTTT
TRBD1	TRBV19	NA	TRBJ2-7	CASSSSTGYTGEQYF	TGTGCCAGTAGTTCCTCGACAGGGTACACGGGCGAGCAGTACTTC
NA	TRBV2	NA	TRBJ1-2	CASRFRGSNYGHTF	TGTGCCAGCAGATTCCGGGGTTCCAACTATGGCCACACCTTC
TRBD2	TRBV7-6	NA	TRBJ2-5	CASRPGLAGYQETQYF	TGTGCCAGCAGGCCGGGACTAGCGGGGTACCAAGAGACCCAGTACTTC
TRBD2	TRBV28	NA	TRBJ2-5	CASSLNLAAVRETQYF	TGTGCCAGCAGTCTTAACCTAGCGGCTGTGAGGGAGACCCAGTACTTC
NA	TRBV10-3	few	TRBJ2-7	CAISDTPTYYEQYF	TGTGCCATCAGTGATACCCCGACATACTACGAGCAGTACTTC
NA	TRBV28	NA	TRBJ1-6	CASSPTTRDKNSPLHF	TGTGCCAGCAGTCCGACAACCCGGGACAAAAATTCACCCCTCCACTTT
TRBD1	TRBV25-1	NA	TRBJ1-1	CASSEADRELLGDTEAFF	TGTGCCAGCAGTGAAGCGGACAGGGAGCTTTTGGGGGACACTGAAGCTTTCTTT
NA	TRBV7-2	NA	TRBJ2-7	CASSLVGGVSYEQYF	TGTGCCAGCAGCTTAGTTGGCGGGGTCTCCTACGAGCAGTACTTC
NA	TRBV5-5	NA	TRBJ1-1	CASSPMWGRTEAFF	TGTGCCAGCAGTCCCATGTGGGGGAGGACTGAAGCTTTCTTT
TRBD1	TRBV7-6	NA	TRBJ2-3	CASSSGQGTDTQYF	TGTGCCAGCAGCTCGGGACAGGGCACAGATACGCAGTATTTT
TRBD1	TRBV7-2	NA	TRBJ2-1	CASNRGGRGNEQFF	TGTGCCAGCAATCGTGGCGGCAGGGGGAATGAGCAGTTCTTC
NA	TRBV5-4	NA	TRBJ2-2	CASSLDLGAMDTGELFF	TGTGCCAGCAGCTTGGATTTGGGGGCTATGGACACCGGGGAGCTGTTTTTT
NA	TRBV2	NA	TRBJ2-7	CASSEGATKYYEQYF	TGTGCCAGCAGTGAGGGGGCGACTAAATACTACGAGCAGTACTTC
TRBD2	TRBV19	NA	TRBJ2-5	CASSPRLAGGPTAQYF	TGTGCCAGTAGTCCTCGATTAGCGGGAGGGCCGACGGCCCAGTACTTC
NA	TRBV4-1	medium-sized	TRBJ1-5	CASSHPQGSQPQHF	TGCGCCAGCAGCCACCCACAGGGTTCTCAGCCCCAGCATTTT
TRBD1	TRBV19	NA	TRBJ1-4	CATRTGEATNEKLFF	TGTGCCACCAGGACAGGGGAGGCAACTAATGAAAAACTGTTTTTT
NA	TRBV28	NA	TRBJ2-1	CASSSPDYFNEQFF	TGTGCCAGCAGTTCCCCGGACTATTTCAATGAGCAGTTCTTC
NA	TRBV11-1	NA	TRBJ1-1	CASSLLPGNTEAFF	TGTGCCAGCAGCTTACTACCGGGGAACACTGAAGCTTTCTTT
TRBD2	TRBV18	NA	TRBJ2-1	CASSLGGSSYNEQFF	TGTGCCAGCTCACTTGGCGGGAGCTCCTACAATGAGCAGTTCTTC
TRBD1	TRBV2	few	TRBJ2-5	CASRDRTGEETQYF	TGTGCCAGCAGGGATAGGACAGGGGAAGAGACCCAGTACTTC
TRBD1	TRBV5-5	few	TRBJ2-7	CASSLGQGTEQYF	TGTGCCAGCAGCTTGGGACAGGGGACTGAGCAGTACTTC
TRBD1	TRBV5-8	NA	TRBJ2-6	CASSLDRGNVLTF	TGTGCCAGCAGCTTGGACAGGGGCAACGTCCTGACTTTC
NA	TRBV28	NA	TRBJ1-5	CASSKITGQLYSNQPQHF	TGTGCCAGCAGTAAAATTACCGGACAGCTTTATAGCAATCAGCCCCAGCATTTT
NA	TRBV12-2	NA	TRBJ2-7	CASRPGTSGRAGCGYEQYF	TGTGCAAGTCGCCCAGGGACTAGCGGGAGGGCCGGTTGCGGCTACGAGCAGTACTTC
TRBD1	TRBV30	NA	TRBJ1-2	CAWSVGDRVLYNGYTF	TGTGCCTGGAGTGTAGGCGACAGGGTATTGTATAATGGCTACACCTTC
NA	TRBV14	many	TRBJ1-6	CASSQGQYNSPLHF	TGTGCCAGCAGCCAAGGACAGTATAATTCACCCCTCCACTTT
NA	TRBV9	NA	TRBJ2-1	CASSVGGLDNEQFF	TGTGCCAGCAGCGTAGGCGGGCTGGACAATGAGCAGTTCTTC
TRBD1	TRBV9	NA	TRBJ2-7	CASSSPDRPYEQYF	TGTGCCAGCAGCTCTCCGGACAGGCCCTACGAGCAGTACTTC
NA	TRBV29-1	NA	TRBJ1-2	CSVGGQENYGYTF	TGCAGCGTGGGGGGTCAGGAGAACTATGGCTACACCTTC
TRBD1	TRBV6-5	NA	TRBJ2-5	CASSRTTGAQETQYF	TGTGCCAGCAGTCGTACGACAGGGGCTCAAGAGACCCAGTACTTC
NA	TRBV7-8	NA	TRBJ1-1	CASSLGLTEAFF	TGTGCCAGCAGCTTAGGGCTCACTGAAGCTTTCTTT
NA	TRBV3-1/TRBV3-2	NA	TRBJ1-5	CASSQHVSNQPQHF	TGTGCCAGCAGCCAACATGTTAGCAATCAGCCCCAGCATTTT
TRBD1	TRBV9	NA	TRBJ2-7	CASSVASQGAPYEQYF	TGTGCCAGCAGCGTAGCTAGCCAGGGGGCCCCCTACGAGCAGTACTTC
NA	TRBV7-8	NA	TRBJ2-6	CASSSGGQGASGANVLTF	TGTGCCAGCAGCTCCGGGGGGCAGGGGGCCTCTGGGGCCAACGTCCTGACTTTC
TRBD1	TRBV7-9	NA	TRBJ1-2	CASSSGQVDYGYTF	TGTGCCAGCAGCAGTGGACAGGTGGACTATGGCTACACCTTC
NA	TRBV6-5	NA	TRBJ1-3	CASRRVRTLEPTIYF	TGTGCCAGCAGACGGGTCCGGACTCTGGAACCCACCATATATTTT
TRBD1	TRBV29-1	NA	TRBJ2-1	CSVSPYGDRGNEQFF	TGCAGCGTATCGCCATATGGGGACAGGGGCAATGAGCAGTTCTTC
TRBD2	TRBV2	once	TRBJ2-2	CASKASGDHTGELFF	TGTGCCAGCAAGGCTAGCGGAGACCACACCGGGGAGCTGTTTTTT